The 16 T cell receptor beta chains in this list originate from one sample, sequenced in a study of shared clonotypes between healthy human individuals. Clones were read by immunoSEQ multiplex PCR, and TCRdb kept only the in-frame ones, dropping some. The sample contains under 600,000 clones, over 75% of which appear only once. Material: PBMCs. The receptors were gathered from a woman in her 40s in good health. Some clones in this sample may be carry-over from other donors' samples.

The chain combines TRBV5-1 with TRBJ1-1; TRBD1 matches at 7 bases. CDR1 and CDR2 (germline): SGHRS, YFSETQ. Trimming removed 0 bases from V and 5 bases from J; junction bases left unmatched: 4. The CDR3 sequence is 14 residues long. CDR3 loop: CASSLDRGGTEAFF. The CDR3 DNA reads TGCGCCAGCAGCTTGGACAGGGGTGGGACTGAAGCTTTCTTT.

J is TRBJ1-1 and V is TRBV28; D is perhaps TRBD1 (5 bases). Germline values: CDR1 MDHEN, CDR2 SYDVKM. V was cut by 5 bases and J by 5 bases, with 15 bases left in between. The CDR3 contains 14 residues. The CDR3 DNA is TGTGCCAGCAGTATCGGGACCGCCGGGACTGAAGCTTTCTTT. Translation gives CASSIGTAGTEAFF. The full variable domain, its missing parts supplied by reference TRBV28 and TRBJ1-1, is DVKVTQSSRYLVKRTGEKVFLECVQDMDHENMFWYRQDPGLGLRLIYFSYDVKMKEKGDIPEGYSVSREKKERFSLILESASTNQTSMYLCASSIGTAGTEAFFGQGTRLTVV.

This chain uses TRBV18 with TRBJ1-4; D unresolved. Germline V CDR1 and CDR2: KGHSH, LQKENI. This CDR3 has 15 residues. V was trimmed by 5 bases and J by 3 bases, leaving 13 bases between them. This CDR3 reads CASSTTARPNEKLFF. The CDR3 coding sequence is TGTGCCAGCTCAACTACAGCCAGGCCTAATGAAAAACTGTTTTTT.

This rearrangement joins TRBV9 to TRBJ2-3; D may correspond to TRBD1 or TRBD2 (6 bases each). CDR3 length: 16 residues. CDR1 SGDLS and CDR2 YYNGEE come from the germline V gene. Trimming removed 1 base at V and 9 bases at J, with 21 bases between. The CDR3 spells CASSVSGGGGLSTQYF. The DNA of the CDR3 is TGTGCCAGCAGCGTATCGGGCGGAGGGGGTCTCTCCACGCAGTATTTT.

In its sample, this clone was seen once. The same CDR3 is also encoded by other DNA sequences in this sample. The chain recombines TRBV28 with TRBJ1-2, with D unclear. With 2 bases removed from V and 4 bases from J, the gap between germline ends came to 8 bases. The CDR3 is 13 amino acids. Germline assignment: CDR1 MDHEN and CDR2 SYDVKM. CDR3 DNA sequence: TGTGCCAGCAGTTTAAGGACTCTCTATGGCTACACCTTC. Protein product: CASSLRTLYGYTF.

V usage is TRBV6-5 and J usage is TRBJ1-2; tentatively, D is TRBD1 (6 bases). V lost 1 base and J lost 4, with 13 bases in between. The CDR3 spans 15 residues. In germline, CDR1 is MNHEY, CDR2 SVGAGI. As DNA, the CDR3 is TGTGCCAGCAGTTACTGGGAGGACAGTCGCTATGGCTACACCTTC. Translation gives CASSYWEDSRYGYTF.

The CDR3 spells CAIRNPGLAGLEGSYEQYF. The CDR3, as DNA: TGTGCCATCAGGAATCCGGGACTAGCGGGATTAGAGGGCTCCTACGAGCAGTACTTC. This chain links TRBV10-3 with TRBJ2-7; 13 nucleotides align to TRBD2. V was pared by 6 bases and J by 0 bases, with 14 bases of the junction left unmatched. Germline V gene data show CDR1 as ENHRY and CDR2 as SYGVKD. CDR3 length equals 19 residues.

The CDR3 DNA follows: TGTGCCAGTAGTATAGTACCGTATGGCAATCAGCCCCAGCATTTT. Translated, it gives CASSIVPYGNQPQHF. This sequence joins TRBV19 and TRBJ1-5; D gene uncertain. The germline CDR1 and CDR2 sequences are LNHDA and SQIVND (reference sequence). The CDR3 covers 15 residues. The V gene lost 1 base and the J gene lost 2 bases, with 9 bases spanning the gap.

The count of this clone is one. The chain uses TRBV19 and TRBJ2-7; D uncertain. The germline CDR1 and CDR2 sequences are LNHDA and SQIVND (reference sequence). The CDR3 totals 12 residues. V shed 5 bases and J shed 9 bases, with 14 bases lying between them. The CDR3 reads CASSVGPTPQYF. As DNA, the CDR3 is TGTGCCAGTAGTGTCGGACCGACCCCGCAGTACTTC.

V is TRBV18 and J is TRBJ1-1; D gene ambiguous. Germline CDR1 KGHSH, CDR2 LQKENI. The V end lost 3 bases, the J end lost 1 base, and 12 bases lay between the germline ends. The CDR3 totals 15 residues. The CDR3 loop reads CASSPLPRENTEAFF. CDR3 DNA: TGTGCCAGCTCACCCCTACCCCGGGAGAACACTGAAGCTTTCTTT.

About this clone: Mismatch with germline at one junction end may stem from a read error. The chain carries TRBV7-2 and TRBJ1-2; weak D call: TRBD1 (6 bases). This CDR3 has 14 residues. Looked up from germline, CDR1 is SGHTA and CDR2 is FQGNSA. In DNA, the CDR3 is TGTGCCAGCAGCTTAGACAGGGTTGACTATGGCTACATCTTC. Translated, it gives CASSLDRVDYGYIF. Filled out from reference TRBV7-2 and TRBJ1-2, the complete variable domain reads GAGVSQSPSNKVTEKGKDVELRCDPISGHTALYWYRQSLGQGLEFLIYFQGNSAPDKSGLPSDRFSAERTGGSVSTLTIQRTQQEDSAVYLCASSLDRVDYGYIFGSGTRLTVV.

CDR3 in DNA: TGCGCCAGCAGCCCCTCGGAAATGAACACTGAAGCTTTCTTT. Its translation: CASSPSEMNTEAFF. The chain joins TRBV4-1 to TRBJ1-1; D remains unclear. V was shortened by 4 bases and J by 0 bases, with 9 bases between the two germline ends. CDR1 is MGHRA, CDR2 YSYEKL, per germline. The CDR3 contains 14 residues.

The gene calls are TRBV7-9 and TRBJ1-2; D is unresolved. The V and J ends lost 6 bases and 4 bases respectively, with 9 bases between them. Germline V gene sequence: CDR1 SEHNR, CDR2 FQNEAQ (reference sequence). CDR3 length: 12 amino acids. In DNA form, the CDR3 reads TGTGCCAGCAGTCCCCCAGGCTATGGCTACACCTTC. Protein product: CASSPPGYGYTF.

The genes are TRBV9 and TRBJ2-3; TRBD2 might be the D (5 bases). From germline, CDR1 is SGDLS and CDR2 YYNGEE. The CDR3 totals 15 residues. Trimming took off 3 bases at V and 4 bases at J, with 15 bases between the two ends. CDR3 nucleotides: TGTGCCAGCAGCGAAGGAGGATCTAGGGCAGATACGCAGTATTTT. This encodes CASSEGGSRADTQYF.

The V and J genes are TRBV5-4 and TRBJ2-1; no reliable D call. Germline lookup yields CDR1 SGHNT and CDR2 YYREEE (reference sequence). With 0 bases removed from V and 8 bases from J, the gap between germline ends came to 12 bases. The CDR3 has 14 amino acids. For the CDR3, the DNA is TGTGCCAGCAGCTTGGTCATTCCGGCGGATGAGCAGTTCTTC. Translation gives CASSLVIPADEQFF.

This rearrangement joins TRBV28 to TRBJ1-1; D might be TRBD1 (5 bases). The CDR3 extends over 11 amino acids. Trimming removed 7 bases at V and 11 bases at J, with 14 bases between. Germline CDR1 and CDR2: MDHEN and SYDVKM. The CDR3 region is CASTQAGSAFF. In DNA form, the CDR3 reads TGTGCCAGCACCCAGGCAGGGTCCGCTTTCTTT.